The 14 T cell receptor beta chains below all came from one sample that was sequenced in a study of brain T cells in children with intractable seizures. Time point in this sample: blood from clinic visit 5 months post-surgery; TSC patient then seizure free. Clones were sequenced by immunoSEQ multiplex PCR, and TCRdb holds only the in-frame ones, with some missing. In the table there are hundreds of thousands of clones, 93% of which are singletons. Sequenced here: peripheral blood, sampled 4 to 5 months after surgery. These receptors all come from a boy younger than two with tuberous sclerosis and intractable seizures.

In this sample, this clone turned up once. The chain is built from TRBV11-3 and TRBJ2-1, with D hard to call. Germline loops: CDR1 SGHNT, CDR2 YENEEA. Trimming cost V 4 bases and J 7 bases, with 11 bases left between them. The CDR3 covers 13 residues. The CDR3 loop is CASSSTSRNEQFF. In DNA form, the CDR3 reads TGTGCCAGCAGCTCTACCTCGAGGAATGAGCAGTTCTTC.

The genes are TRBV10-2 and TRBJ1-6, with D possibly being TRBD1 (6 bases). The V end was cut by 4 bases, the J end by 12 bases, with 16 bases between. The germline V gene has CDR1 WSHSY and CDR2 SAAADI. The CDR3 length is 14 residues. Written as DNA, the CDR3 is TGCGCCAGCAGTGTAGGGACACTGTCGGAACCCCTCCACTTT. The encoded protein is CASSVGTLSEPLHF.

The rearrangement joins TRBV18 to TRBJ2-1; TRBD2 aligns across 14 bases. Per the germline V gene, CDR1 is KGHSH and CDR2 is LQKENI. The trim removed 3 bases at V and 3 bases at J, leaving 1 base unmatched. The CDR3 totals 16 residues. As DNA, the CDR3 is TGTGCCAGCTCACCTGGGACTAGCGGGGGCTACAATGAGCAGTTCTTC. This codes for CASSPGTSGGYNEQFF. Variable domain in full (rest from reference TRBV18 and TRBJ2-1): NAGVMQNPRHLVRRRGQEARLRCSPMKGHSHVYWYRQLPEEGLKFMVYLQKENIIDESGMPKERFSAEFPKEGPSILRIQQVVRGDSAAYFCASSPGTSGGYNEQFFGPGTRLTVL.

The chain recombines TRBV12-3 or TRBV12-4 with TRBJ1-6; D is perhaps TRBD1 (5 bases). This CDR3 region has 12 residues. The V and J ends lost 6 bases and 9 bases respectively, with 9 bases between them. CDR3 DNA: TGTGCCAGCAGGGGACGGGGTTCACCCCTCCACTTT. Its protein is CASRGRGSPLHF.

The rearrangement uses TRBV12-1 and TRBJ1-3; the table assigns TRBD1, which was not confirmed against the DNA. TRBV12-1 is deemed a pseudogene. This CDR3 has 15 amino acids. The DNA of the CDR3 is TGTGCCAGCAGAGGATTACAGGACTCTGGAAACACCATATATTTT. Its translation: CASRGLQDSGNTIYF.

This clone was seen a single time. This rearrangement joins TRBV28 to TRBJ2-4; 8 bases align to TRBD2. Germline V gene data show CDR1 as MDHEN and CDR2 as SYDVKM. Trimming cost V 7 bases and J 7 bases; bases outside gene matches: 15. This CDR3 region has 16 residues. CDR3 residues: CASKGVAGRVRNIQYF. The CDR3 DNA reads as TGTGCCAGCAAAGGGGTAGCGGGAAGAGTTAGGAACATTCAGTACTTC.

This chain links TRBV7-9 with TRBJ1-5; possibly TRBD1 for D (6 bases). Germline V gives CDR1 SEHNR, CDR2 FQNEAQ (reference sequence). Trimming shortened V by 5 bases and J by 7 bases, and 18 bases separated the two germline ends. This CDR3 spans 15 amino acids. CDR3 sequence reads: CASSLSQGPGQPQHF. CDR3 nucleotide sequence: TGTGCCAGCAGCCTTTCACAGGGCCCTGGGCAGCCCCAGCATTTT. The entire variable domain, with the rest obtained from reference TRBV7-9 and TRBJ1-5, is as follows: DTGVSQNPRHKITKRGQNVTFRCDPISEHNRLYWYRQTLGQGPEFLTYFQNEAQLEKSRLLSDRFSAERPKGSFSTLEIQRTEQGDSAMYLCASSLSQGPGQPQHFGDGTRLSIL.

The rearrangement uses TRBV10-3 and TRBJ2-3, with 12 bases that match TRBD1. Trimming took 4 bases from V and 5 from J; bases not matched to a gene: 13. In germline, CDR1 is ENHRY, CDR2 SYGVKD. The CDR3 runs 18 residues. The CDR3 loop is CAISAGQGALSGKDTQYF. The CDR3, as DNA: TGTGCCATCAGTGCGGGACAGGGGGCGCTTAGTGGAAAAGATACGCAGTATTTT.

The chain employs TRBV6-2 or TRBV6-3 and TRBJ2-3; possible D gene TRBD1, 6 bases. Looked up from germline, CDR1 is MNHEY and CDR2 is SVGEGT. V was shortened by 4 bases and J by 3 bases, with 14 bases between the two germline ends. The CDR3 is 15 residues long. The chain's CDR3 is CASSSIRGVTDTQYF. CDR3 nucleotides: TGTGCCAGCAGTTCCATCAGGGGAGTGACAGATACGCAGTATTTT.

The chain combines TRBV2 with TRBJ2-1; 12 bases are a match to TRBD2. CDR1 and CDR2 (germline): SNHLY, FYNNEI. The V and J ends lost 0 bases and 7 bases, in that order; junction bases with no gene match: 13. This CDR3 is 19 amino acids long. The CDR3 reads CASSEALGLAGPWVNEQFF. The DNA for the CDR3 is TGTGCCAGCAGTGAAGCGCTGGGACTAGCGGGCCCTTGGGTAAATGAGCAGTTCTTC.

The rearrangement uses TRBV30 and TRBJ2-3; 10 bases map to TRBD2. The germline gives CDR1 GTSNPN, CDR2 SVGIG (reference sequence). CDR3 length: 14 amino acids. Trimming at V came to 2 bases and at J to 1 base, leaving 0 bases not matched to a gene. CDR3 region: CAWSSGRGTDTQYF. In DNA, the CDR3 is TGTGCCTGGAGTAGCGGGAGGGGCACAGATACGCAGTATTTT.

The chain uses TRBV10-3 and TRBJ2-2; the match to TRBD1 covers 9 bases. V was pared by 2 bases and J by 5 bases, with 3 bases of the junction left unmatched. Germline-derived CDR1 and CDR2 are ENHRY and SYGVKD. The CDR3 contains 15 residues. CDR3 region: CAISEKDRGTGELFF. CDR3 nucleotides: TGTGCCATCAGTGAGAAGGACAGGGGAACCGGGGAGCTGTTTTTT.

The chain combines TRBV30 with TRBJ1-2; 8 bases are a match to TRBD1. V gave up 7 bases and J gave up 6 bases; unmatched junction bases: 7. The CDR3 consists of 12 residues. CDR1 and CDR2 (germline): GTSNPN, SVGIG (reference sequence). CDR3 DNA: TGTGCCTACCAGAGCAGGGGGCATGGCTACACCTTC. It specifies CAYQSRGHGYTF.

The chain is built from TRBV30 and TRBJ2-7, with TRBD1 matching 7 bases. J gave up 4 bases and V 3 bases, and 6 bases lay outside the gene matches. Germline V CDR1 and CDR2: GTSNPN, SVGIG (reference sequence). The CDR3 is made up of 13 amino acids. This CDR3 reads CAWSGARGYEQYF. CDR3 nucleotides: TGTGCCTGGAGCGGCGCCAGGGGGTACGAGCAGTACTTC. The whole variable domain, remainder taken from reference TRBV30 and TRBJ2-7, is SQTIHQWPATLVQPVGSPLSLECTVEGTSNPNLYWYRQAAGRGLQLLFYSVGIGQISSEVPQNLSASRPQDRQFILSSKKLLLSDSGFYLCAWSGARGYEQYFGPGTRLTVT.